The 3 T cell receptor beta chains given below trace back to one sample, sequenced in a study of blood T cell repertoires in COVID-19. Method: immunoSEQ multiplex PCR; TCRdb's copy keeps in-frame clones and lacks some. Of more than 300,000 clones in the sample, around nine tenths were seen once. Specimen: peripheral blood. The receptors come from a woman aged 70 to 79 with COVID-19, enrolled during active disease.

The chain recombines TRBV20-1 with TRBJ2-7; 8 nucleotides line up with TRBD1. Germline CDR1 is DFQATT and CDR2 is SNEGSKA (reference sequence). V shed 3 bases, J shed 5 bases, and the junction held 9 bases outside the gene matches. The CDR3 runs 14 residues. The CDR3 here is CSASHPDRADEQYF. CDR3 nucleotides: TGCAGTGCTAGTCACCCGGACAGGGCCGACGAGCAGTACTTC.

The chain joins TRBV6-6 to TRBJ2-3; D is unclear. Germline lookup yields CDR1 MNHNY and CDR2 SVGAGI (reference sequence). V was pared by 5 bases and J by 2 bases, with 11 bases between. The CDR3 totals 14 residues. The CDR3 here is CASSREVVTDTQYF. The CDR3 DNA reads as TGTGCCAGCAGTCGTGAGGTAGTCACAGATACGCAGTATTTT.

CDR3 sequence (DNA): TGTGCCAGCAGCCCGCGGGGATATGGCTACACCTTC. Encoded protein: CASSPRGYGYTF. The chain recombines TRBV13 with TRBJ1-2; the D is unclear. This CDR3 is built from 12 residues. The V gene lost 5 bases and the J gene lost 5 bases, with 9 bases spanning the gap. Germline-derived CDR1 and CDR2 are PRHDT and FYEKMQ (reference sequence). Full variable domain (rest looked up from reference TRBV13 and TRBJ1-2): AAGVIQSPRHLIKEKRETATLKCYPIPRHDTVYWYQQGPGQDPQFLISFYEKMQSDKGSIPDRFSAQQFSDYHSELNMSSLELGDSALYFCASSPRGYGYTFGSGTRLTVV.